Sequencing of this T cell receptor (beta chain) was carried out in a study of radiotherapy plus CTLA-4 blockade in lung cancer. Points from the study as a whole: Blood-borne expansion of tumor-derived TCR clones followed radiotherapy plus ipilimumab.

Germline CDR1 MGHDK, CDR2 SYGVNS. The CDR3 covers 13 residues. The ends were cut back, 8 bases at V and 3 bases at J, with 12 bases in the middle. Only in-frame clones appear in the TCRdb table, and some are missing; sequencing was by immunoSEQ multiplex PCR. This table holds about 77,000 clones, over 65% found once. On this clone: Its target is not known.

The sequencing here drew on peripheral blood, taken from a patient treated with radiotherapy plus ipilimumab. The TCR originated in a human donor with non-small cell lung cancer whose response to radiotherapy plus ipilimumab could not be evaluated. This chain links TRBV25-1 with TRBJ2-3, with D possibly TRBD1 on 6 matching bases. The CDR3 DNA sequence: TGTGCCAGCCTGTTGGGGGCTACAGATACGCAGTATTTT. It encodes CASLLGATDTQYF.